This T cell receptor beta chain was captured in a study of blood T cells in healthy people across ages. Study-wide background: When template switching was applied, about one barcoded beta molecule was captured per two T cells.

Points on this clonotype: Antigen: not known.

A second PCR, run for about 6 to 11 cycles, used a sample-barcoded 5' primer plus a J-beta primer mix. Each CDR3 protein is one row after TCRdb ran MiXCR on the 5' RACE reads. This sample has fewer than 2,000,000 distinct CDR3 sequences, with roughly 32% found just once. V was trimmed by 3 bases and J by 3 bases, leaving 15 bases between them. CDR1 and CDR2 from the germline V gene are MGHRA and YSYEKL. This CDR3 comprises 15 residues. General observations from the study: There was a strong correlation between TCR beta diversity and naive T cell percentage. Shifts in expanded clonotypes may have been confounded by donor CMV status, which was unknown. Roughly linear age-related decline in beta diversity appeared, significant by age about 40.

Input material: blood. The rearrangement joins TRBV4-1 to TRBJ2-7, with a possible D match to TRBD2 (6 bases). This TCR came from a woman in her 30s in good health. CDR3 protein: CASSQPGGVIYEQYF. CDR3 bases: TGCGCCAGCAGCCAGCCCGGGGGAGTGATCTACGAGCAGTACTTC.